The 16 T cell receptor beta chains below were found in one sample sequenced in a study of CD8+CD57+ T cells in acquired aplastic anemia. Genomic DNA provided the template from which TCR beta VDJ and CDR3 profiles were obtained. MiXCR was run by TCRdb on the reads, yielding one entry per CDR3 protein. In the table there are approximately 200,000 distinct CDR3 sequences, approximately 60% of which are singletons. The material sequenced was sorted CD4+, CD8+, or CD8+CD57+ T cells (not recorded which) from PBMCs. The source of these receptors is a human donor in good health.

This clonotype was found many times. This sequence joins TRBV28 and TRBJ2-7, with unresolved D. Germline V lookup: CDR1 MDHEN, CDR2 SYDVKM. Deletions cut 5 bases from V and 4 bases from J, with 6 bases between. CDR3 length: 11 residues. CDR3 amino acids: CASSPTYEQYF. The CDR3 bases are TGTGCCAGCAGTCCCACTTACGAGCAGTACTTC.

The genes are TRBV30 and TRBJ1-5, with D unresolved. The CDR3 extends over 13 amino acids. Trimming pared 2 bases from V and 7 bases from J, leaving 12 bases between. The germline V gene has CDR1 GTSNPN and CDR2 SVGIG (reference sequence). The CDR3 here is CAWSFLPDQPQHF. CDR3 sequence (DNA): TGTGCCTGGAGTTTTTTACCTGACCAGCCCCAGCATTTT.

The table lists this clonotype with many counts. This rearrangement joins TRBV25-1 to TRBJ1-2; the match to TRBD1 covers 9 bases. Per germline, CDR1 MGHDK and CDR2 SYGVNS. This CDR3 has 14 amino acids. The junction had 6 bases not matched to a gene; V was cut back by 4 bases and J by 6 bases. The CDR3 reads CASSGWTGVDGYTF. The CDR3 nucleotides are TGTGCCAGCAGTGGATGGACAGGGGTCGATGGCTACACCTTC.

The genes are TRBV6-5 and TRBJ2-1, with 15 positions matching TRBD2. CDR3 size: 16 residues. Germline V gene data show CDR1 as MNHEY and CDR2 as SVGAGI. The V and J ends lost 3 bases and 7 bases, in that order; junction bases with no gene match: 4. The CDR3 here is CASSYGGTSGRNEQFF. CDR3 nucleotide sequence: TGTGCCAGCAGTTATGGGGGGACTAGCGGGAGGAATGAGCAGTTCTTC.

V usage is TRBV29-1 and J usage is TRBJ2-7; D is possibly TRBD2 (6 bases). Per the germline V gene, CDR1 is SQVTM and CDR2 is ANQGSEA. V dropped 6 bases and J dropped 3 bases, with 15 bases sitting between them. The CDR3 is 13 amino acids. CDR3 amino acids: CSVGVSGYYEQYF. The DNA of the CDR3 is TGCAGCGTAGGGGTTAGCGGATACTACGAGCAGTACTTC.

This clonotype showed up just a few times. The chain recombines TRBV10-2 with TRBJ2-2; 8 bases line up with TRBD1. The CDR3 is made up of 14 amino acids. V shed 7 bases and J 5 bases; nucleotides not matched to a gene: 6. Germline loops: CDR1 WSHSY, CDR2 SAAADI. The CDR3 sequence is CASKDRARTGELFF. In DNA, the CDR3 is TGCGCCAGCAAGGACAGGGCCCGAACCGGGGAGCTGTTTTTT.

The chain employs TRBV29-1 and TRBJ1-1; D gene unclear. CDR1 is SQVTM and CDR2 is ANQGSEA in the germline V gene. The CDR3 covers 12 residues. V was clipped by 4 bases and J by 8 bases, with 14 bases between them. In DNA, the CDR3 is TGCAGCGTTGCCAGCAGTCTGGGCGAAGCTTTCTTT. Translating gives CSVASSLGEAFF.

This chain uses TRBV7-8 with TRBJ1-2; TRBD1 might be the D (6 bases). Germline assignment: CDR1 SGHVS and CDR2 FQNEAQ. The CDR3 is made up of 15 amino acids. V lost 2 bases, J lost 7 bases, and 17 bases lay in between. Here the CDR3 reads CASSLFEGEAAGYTF. The CDR3, as DNA: TGTGCCAGCAGCTTATTCGAGGGGGAGGCAGCTGGCTACACCTTC.

This sequence joins TRBV19 and TRBJ1-1, with D hard to call. Trimming took 0 bases from V and 4 from J, leaving 12 bases between them. CDR3 length: 15 amino acids. Germline lookup yields CDR1 LNHDA and CDR2 SQIVND (reference sequence). CDR3 protein: CASSIDPGVATEAFF. The CDR3 nucleotides are TGTGCCAGTAGTATAGATCCTGGGGTGGCCACTGAAGCTTTCTTT.

The rearrangement joins TRBV20-1 to TRBJ2-7; no definite D call. Trimming removed 0 bases at V and 3 bases at J, with 12 bases between. Germline V lookup: CDR1 DFQATT, CDR2 SNEGSKA (reference sequence). CDR3 size: 14 residues. The CDR3 DNA follows: TGCAGTGCTAGAGATAAACGGAGACTCTACGAGCAGTACTTC. Its protein product is CSARDKRRLYEQYF.

This clonotype appeared many times. The chain links TRBV4-2 to TRBJ1-1, with TRBD1 identical over 8 bases. Germline loops: CDR1 LGHNA, CDR2 YNFKEQ. Unmatched junction bases numbered 7, after V lost 3 bases and J lost 4 bases. The CDR3 sequence is 15 residues long. As DNA, the CDR3 is TGTGCCAGCAGCCAGAACAGGGGGTCGGGCACTGAAGCTTTCTTT. It specifies CASSQNRGSGTEAFF.

This rearrangement joins TRBV2 to TRBJ2-1; 10 bases fit TRBD1. Germline V gene lookup returns CDR1 SNHLY and CDR2 FYNNEI. Trimming removed 3 bases from V and 9 bases from J; junction bases left unmatched: 8. This CDR3 spans 15 amino acids. CDR3 in amino acids: CASSEGQGITAEQFF. The CDR3 coding sequence is TGTGCCAGCAGTGAGGGACAGGGGATAACAGCTGAGCAGTTCTTC. Together with reference TRBV2 and TRBJ2-1, the CDR3 gives the full variable domain: EPEVTQTPSHQVTQMGQEVILRCVPISNHLYFYWYRQILGQKVEFLVSFYNNEISEKSEIFDDQFSVERPDGSNFTLKIRSTKLEDSAMYFCASSEGQGITAEQFFGPGTRLTVL.

A remark on this clonotype: The CDR3 does not end in the conserved phenylalanine or tryptophan, so this is likely a read error. The rearrangement uses TRBV7-9 and TRBJ2-6; D not certain. CDR1 SEHNR and CDR2 FQNEAQ come from the germline V gene (reference sequence). CDR3 length equals 14 residues. Here the CDR3 DNA reads TGTGCCAGCAGTTTAGCCTCTGGGGCCAACGTCCTGACTTCC. Translating it yields CASSLASGANVLTS.

The genes are TRBV19 and TRBJ1-1, with unresolved D. The CDR3 contains 13 residues. Germline CDR1 and CDR2: LNHDA and SQIVND (reference sequence). Trimming cost V 3 bases and J 7 bases, with 12 bases left between them. The CDR3 region is CASSIRVDYEAFF. DNA of the CDR3: TGTGCCAGTAGTATTCGTGTGGACTATGAAGCTTTCTTT. The whole variable domain, remainder taken from reference TRBV19 and TRBJ1-1, is DGGITQSPKYLFRKEGQNVTLSCEQNLNHDAMYWYRQDPGQGLRLIYYSQIVNDFQKGDIAEGYSVSREKKESFPLTVTSAQKNPTAFYLCASSIRVDYEAFFGQGTRLTVV.

The chain joins TRBV7-9 to TRBJ2-1, with 10 bases lining up with TRBD2. Germline V gene lookup returns CDR1 SEHNR and CDR2 FQNEAQ (reference sequence). J gave up 5 bases and V 5 bases, and 6 bases lay outside the gene matches. The CDR3 is 15 amino acids. CDR3 DNA: TGTGCCAGCAGCCCCAGCGGGGGGGCTAACAATGAGCAGTTCTTC. Its protein product is CASSPSGGANNEQFF.

This clonotype appeared once. V and J are TRBV19 and TRBJ1-3; 8 bases are a match to TRBD1. Germline V gives CDR1 LNHDA, CDR2 SQIVND (reference sequence). Trimming at V came to 5 bases and at J to 5 bases, leaving 5 bases not matched to a gene. The CDR3 sequence is 14 residues long. CDR3 sequence reads: CASSPRDRRNTIYF. CDR3 nucleotide sequence: TGTGCCAGTAGTCCGAGGGACAGGCGAAACACCATATATTTT.